Below are 29 T cell receptor beta chains sequenced from a single sample in a study of OX40 agonist ivuxolimab in advanced cancers. Clones were read by immunoSEQ multiplex PCR, and TCRdb kept only the in-frame ones, dropping some. The table records 100,000 to 150,000 clones, about nine tenths of them present only once. The source material was CD4+ or CD8+ T cells sorted from blood, sampled in a trial of the OX40 agonist ivuxolimab. Every receptor here comes from an adult with an advanced solid tumor such as melanoma, head and neck, liver or kidney cancer.

The V and J genes are TRBV14 and TRBJ1-3; D is uncertain. The CDR3 contains 17 residues. Germline lookup yields CDR1 SGHDN and CDR2 FVKESK. Trimming shortened V by 0 bases and J by 0 bases, and 12 bases separated the two germline ends. DNA of the CDR3: TGTGCCAGCAGCCAAGATTATATCGCAAGCTCTGGAAACACCATATATTTT. Translated: CASSQDYIASSGNTIYF.

CDR3 residues: CSAGQTYYEQYF. The CDR3 DNA sequence: TGCAGCGCTGGACAGACCTACTACGAGCAGTACTTC. This chain joins TRBV29-1 and TRBJ2-7; maybe TRBD1 (6 bases). Trimming removed 7 bases from V and 3 bases from J, with 13 bases in between. Germline V gene lookup returns CDR1 SQVTM and CDR2 ANQGSEA. This CDR3 contains 12 residues.

The chain employs TRBV5-1 and TRBJ1-1; D is perhaps TRBD1 (6 bases). Trimming removed 7 bases from V and 8 bases from J, with 12 bases in between. The CDR3 is 11 residues long. CDR1 is SGHRS and CDR2 is YFSETQ in the germline V gene. CDR3 region: CASGGGQEAFF. The CDR3 DNA reads as TGCGCCAGCGGCGGCGGACAGGAAGCTTTCTTT. The complete variable domain, with remaining parts taken from reference TRBV5-1 and TRBJ1-1, reads KAGVTQTPRYLIKTRGQQVTLSCSPISGHRSVSWYQQTPGQGLQFLFEYFSETQRNKGNFPGRFSGRQFSNSRSEMNVSTLELGDSALYLCASGGGQEAFFGQGTRLTVV.

CDR3 sequence reads: CASSLAEQFF. The CDR3 DNA reads as TGTGCCAGCAGCCTTGCTGAGCAGTTCTTC. The chain employs TRBV7-9 and TRBJ2-1; no firm D call. This CDR3 region has 10 residues. Per the germline V gene, CDR1 is SEHNR and CDR2 is FQNEAQ (reference sequence). V lost 5 bases and J lost 9, with 5 bases in between.

The genes are TRBV7-3 and TRBJ2-3, with 7 positions matching TRBD2. The germline gives CDR1 SGHTA, CDR2 FQGTGA. This CDR3 spans 14 amino acids. V shed 2 bases, J shed 6 bases, and the junction held 5 bases outside the gene matches. In nucleotides, the CDR3 is TGTGCCAGCAGCTTAGGCGGGAGTTTGGATACGCAGTATTTT. Translated: CASSLGGSLDTQYF.

CDR3 DNA: TGTGCCAGCAGCAGACTAGCGGGAGTCCAAGAGACCCAGTACTTC. Protein product: CASSRLAGVQETQYF. The chain joins TRBV7-2 to TRBJ2-5; 12 bases are a match to TRBD2. The length of the CDR3 is 15 residues. Looked up from germline, CDR1 is SGHTA and CDR2 is FQGNSA. The V gene end was trimmed by 5 bases and the J gene end by 1 base; junction bases not matched to a gene: 2.

The chain employs TRBV19 and TRBJ2-5; tentatively, D is TRBD1 (6 bases). CDR3 length: 20 residues. Per the germline V gene, CDR1 is LNHDA and CDR2 is SQIVND (reference sequence). Trimming shortened V by 4 bases and J by 3 bases, and 30 bases separated the two germline ends. CDR3: CASSKTPPRGWGPPKETQYF. In DNA, the CDR3 is TGTGCCAGTAGTAAAACCCCTCCCCGCGGGTGGGGGCCCCCGAAAGAGACCCAGTACTTC. Drawing the rest from reference TRBV19 and TRBJ2-5, the complete variable domain is DGGITQSPKYLFRKEGQNVTLSCEQNLNHDAMYWYRQDPGQGLRLIYYSQIVNDFQKGDIAEGYSVSREKKESFPLTVTSAQKNPTAFYLCASSKTPPRGWGPPKETQYFGPGTRLLVL.

This chain connects TRBV28 to TRBJ2-6; D possibly matches TRBD1 or TRBD2 (5 bases each). V gave up 10 bases and J gave up 5 bases, with 15 bases separating them. CDR3 length: 14 residues. Per the germline V gene, CDR1 is MDHEN and CDR2 is SYDVKM. The CDR3 region has the DNA TGTGCCATCCCCGGGGCAGGGAGGGCCAACGTCCTGACTTTC. Translating it yields CAIPGAGRANVLTF.

In this sample, this clone turned up once. The chain couples TRBV6-5 to TRBJ2-7; the D is unclear. This CDR3 is 13 amino acids long. The V end lost 3 bases, the J end lost 2 bases, and 8 bases lay between the germline ends. Germline CDR1 and CDR2: MNHEY and SVGAGI. CDR3 nucleotide sequence: TGTGCCAGCAGTTATACACAAACCTACGAGCAGTACTTC. Its translation is CASSYTQTYEQYF.

The chain couples TRBV7-9 to TRBJ2-2, with D perhaps given as TRBD1 or TRBD2 (5 bases each). This CDR3 is built from 14 residues. CDR1 is SEHNR and CDR2 is FQNEAQ in the germline V gene (reference sequence). V gave up 4 bases and J gave up 3 bases, with 9 bases separating them. The CDR3 DNA sequence: TGTGCCAGCAGCTCGGGACGGTACACCGGGGAGCTGTTTTTT. Its protein is CASSSGRYTGELFF.

This clone was observed once. Written as DNA, the CDR3 is TGTGCCAGCAGTGGAACGGGACTAGCGAGTGAGCAGTTCTTC. Amino acid sequence: CASSGTGLASEQFF. J is TRBJ2-1 and V is TRBV6-4; TRBD2 aligns across 10 bases. Germline values: CDR1 MRHNA, CDR2 SNTAGT. Trimming took 4 bases from V and 9 from J; bases not matched to a gene: 6. The CDR3 extends over 14 amino acids.

The chain carries TRBV19 and TRBJ2-5; no definite D call. Germline V gene sequence: CDR1 LNHDA, CDR2 SQIVND (reference sequence). The germline V and J ends were trimmed by 5 bases and 1 base, with 17 bases remaining between them. The CDR3 has 16 amino acids. The CDR3 sequence is CASSPPPFGGQETQYF. CDR3 nucleotides: TGTGCCAGTAGTCCGCCTCCTTTTGGTGGCCAAGAGACCCAGTACTTC. The whole variable domain, remainder taken from reference TRBV19 and TRBJ2-5, is DGGITQSPKYLFRKEGQNVTLSCEQNLNHDAMYWYRQDPGQGLRLIYYSQIVNDFQKGDIAEGYSVSREKKESFPLTVTSAQKNPTAFYLCASSPPPFGGQETQYFGPGTRLLVL.

The chain recombines TRBV2 with TRBJ1-4; a weak D match, TRBD1 (6 bases). Trimming removed 7 bases at V and 2 bases at J, with 14 bases between. CDR1 and CDR2 from the germline V gene are SNHLY and FYNNEI. The CDR3 contains 15 residues. CDR3 sequence: CASKLDRRTNEKLFF. CDR3 DNA: TGTGCCAGCAAACTTGACAGGAGGACTAATGAAAAACTGTTTTTT.

The chain recombines TRBV7-3 with TRBJ2-5, with 8 bases that match TRBD2. With 8 bases clipped from V and 2 bases from J, the junction kept 4 bases outside the gene matches. The germline gives CDR1 SGHTA, CDR2 FQGTGA. This CDR3 contains 13 residues. The CDR3 DNA reads TGTGCCAGCGCCGGGACTAGTCAAGAGACCCAGTACTTC. It translates to CASAGTSQETQYF.

The V and J genes are TRBV11-3 and TRBJ1-1; maybe TRBD1 (5 bases). Trimming removed 5 bases from V and 4 bases from J, with 14 bases in between. CDR1 and CDR2 (germline): SGHNT, YENEEA. This CDR3 comprises 14 residues. CDR3 loop: CASSPGVGSTEAFF. CDR3 coding DNA: TGTGCCAGCAGCCCGGGGGTAGGGAGCACTGAAGCTTTCTTT.

Regarding this clone: A read error may produce the germline difference seen at one junction end. The V call is TRBV6-5, the J call TRBJ2-2; possible D gene TRBD2, 5 bases. The CDR3 is 16 amino acids. Germline CDR1 and CDR2: MNHEY and SVGAGI. CDR3 nucleotide sequence: TGTGCCAGCAGTCACTCACGGGGATCGAACACCGGGGAGCTGTTTTTT. It codes for CASSHSRGSNTGELFF.

This chain joins TRBV7-6 and TRBJ1-1; D might be TRBD1 (6 bases). The CDR3 is 15 residues long. The germline CDR1 and CDR2 sequences are SGHVS and FNYEAQ. The V and J ends lost 0 bases and 7 bases respectively, with 15 bases between them. The CDR3 loop is CASSLATLNRDEAFF. For the CDR3, the DNA is TGTGCCAGCAGCTTAGCAACTTTAAACAGGGATGAAGCTTTCTTT.

The chain carries TRBV5-1 and TRBJ2-5, with D unclear. Gene TRBJ2-7 matches the end of the DNA better, so the J call may be wrong. Germline-derived CDR1 and CDR2 are SGHRS and YFSETQ. The CDR3 loop spans 15 amino acids. The CDR3 spells CASSYTGQVESEQYF. The CDR3 DNA reads as TGCGCCAGCAGCTACACGGGTCAGGTGGAGTCCGAGCAGTACTTC.

V usage is TRBV6-6 and J usage is TRBJ2-3, with 12 bases aligning to TRBD2. V dropped 5 bases and J dropped 4; count of bases not matched to a gene: 7. This CDR3 is 16 amino acids long. In germline, CDR1 is MNHNY, CDR2 SVGAGI (reference sequence). The CDR3 DNA follows: TGTGCCAGCAGTGGAAGACTAGCGGGAGAGGCAGATACGCAGTATTTT. Amino acid sequence: CASSGRLAGEADTQYF.

The chain couples TRBV28 to TRBJ1-3; weak D call: TRBD1 (6 bases). With 7 bases removed from V and 9 bases from J, the gap between germline ends came to 19 bases. The CDR3 sequence is 14 residues long. Germline assignment: CDR1 MDHEN and CDR2 SYDVKM. This chain's CDR3 is CASTPGGATSTIYF. As DNA, the CDR3 is TGTGCCAGCACCCCCGGGGGGGCGACTTCCACCATATATTTT.

The chain is built from TRBV7-9 and TRBJ1-4, with no clear D. Between the trimmed V and J ends, which lost 10 bases and 7 bases, there was a span of 19 bases. This CDR3 spans 14 amino acids. Germline CDR1 reads SEHNR; CDR2 reads FQNEAQ (reference sequence). This CDR3 is CATERVNQAEKLFF. The CDR3 region has the DNA TGTGCCACCGAGCGGGTCAATCAGGCTGAAAAACTGTTTTTT.

The chain recombines TRBV12-5 with TRBJ2-6, with 8 nucleotides matching TRBD1. From germline, CDR1 is LGHNT and CDR2 FRNRAP. The CDR3 consists of 16 residues. J lost 4 bases, V lost 1 base, and 3 bases had no gene match. The CDR3 bases are TGTGCTAGTGGTTTGGGGACAGGGATAGGGGCCAACGTCCTGACTTTC. Its translation: CASGLGTGIGANVLTF.

The chain employs TRBV30 and TRBJ1-6; D might be TRBD1 (5 bases). This CDR3 spans 16 amino acids. The germline gives CDR1 GTSNPN, CDR2 SVGIG (reference sequence). The V and J ends lost 0 bases and 8 bases respectively, with 17 bases between them. Written as DNA, the CDR3 is TGTGCCTGGAGTGTAAGTGGCAGGGTCGACGATTCACCCCTCCACTTT. Translated, it gives CAWSVSGRVDDSPLHF. The full variable domain, completed using reference TRBV30 and TRBJ1-6, is SQTIHQWPATLVQPVGSPLSLECTVEGTSNPNLYWYRQAAGRGLQLLFYSVGIGQISSEVPQNLSASRPQDRQFILSSKKLLLSDSGFYLCAWSVSGRVDDSPLHFGNGTRLTVT.

This chain links TRBV7-3 with TRBJ2-1, with TRBD2 matching over 7 bases. The germline CDR1 and CDR2 sequences are SGHTA and FQGTGA. Unmatched junction bases numbered 8, after V lost 5 bases and J lost 7 bases. This CDR3 comprises 14 residues. The CDR3 DNA is TGTGCCAGCAGCGTGACCGGGACTACTAATGAGCAGTTCTTC. It codes for CASSVTGTTNEQFF.

The chain links TRBV5-6 to TRBJ2-7, with TRBD1 as a possible D gene (5 bases). Trimming took 4 bases from V and 2 from J, leaving 13 bases between them. CDR1 is SGHDT and CDR2 is YYEEEE in the germline V gene. The CDR3 consists of 14 residues. DNA for the CDR3: TGTGCCAGCAGCCCGACAGTCAGCACCTACGAGCAGTACTTC. It encodes CASSPTVSTYEQYF.

V and J are TRBV7-2 and TRBJ2-1; possible D gene TRBD2, 6 bases. The CDR3 has 11 amino acids. The germline CDR1 and CDR2 sequences are SGHTA and FQGNSA. Deletions cut 4 bases from V and 13 bases from J, with 11 bases between. This CDR3 is CASSSGDSQFF. In DNA, the CDR3 is TGTGCCAGCAGCTCCGGGGACTCACAGTTCTTC.

This clone appeared a few times. The genes are TRBV6-6 and TRBJ2-7; D gene unclear. The germline V gene encodes CDR1 MNHNY and CDR2 SVGAGI (reference sequence). Trimming pared 6 bases from V and 0 bases from J, leaving 6 bases between. This CDR3 contains 12 residues. The CDR3 bases are TGTGCCAGCAGCCGAGACTCCTACGAGCAGTACTTC. Translation: CASSRDSYEQYF.

The J gene is TRBJ2-1, the V gene TRBV11-2, with a tentative D call TRBD1 (5 bases). V gave up 1 base and J gave up 0 bases, with 13 bases separating them. The germline CDR1 and CDR2 sequences are SGHAT and FQNNGV. This CDR3 has 17 residues. This CDR3 is CASSLGGHPSSYNEQFF. For the CDR3, the DNA is TGTGCCAGCAGCTTAGGCGGACACCCGAGCTCCTACAATGAGCAGTTCTTC.

The rearrangement links TRBV15 to TRBJ2-7, with TRBD1 matching 7 bases. V shed 2 bases and J 5 bases; nucleotides not matched to a gene: 6. The CDR3 sequence is 14 residues long. Germline values: CDR1 LNHNV, CDR2 YYDKDF (reference sequence). The CDR3 sequence is CATSRSGQINEQYF. CDR3 DNA sequence: TGTGCCACCAGCAGATCGGGACAGATTAACGAGCAGTACTTC.